The 3 T cell receptor beta chains below all came from one sample that was sequenced in a study of T-cell reconstitution after alpha-beta-depleted transplantation in children. As it was prepared, the TCRbeta library received unique molecular identifiers. From the PCR reads, TCRdb called clonotypes with MiXCR, one entry per CDR3 protein. The sample lists 200,000 to 300,000 distinct CDR3 sequences, 12% seen once, with roughly 2.8% in the top ten. Specimen: PBMCs from the stem cell graft donor, collected from the stem cell graft. Source of these receptors: a human donor who donated a stem cell graft to a child with acute lymphoblastic leukemia.

This clonotype was seen many times. CDR3 region: CASSLGPPEGTGELFF. The CDR3 DNA reads as TGTGCCAGCAGCTTAGGGCCCCCTGAAGGCACCGGGGAGCTGTTTTTT. J is TRBJ2-2 and V is TRBV7-8, with no clear D. This CDR3 spans 16 amino acids. CDR1 is SGHVS, CDR2 FQNEAQ, per germline. V lost 1 base to trimming and J lost 4 bases, with 13 bases between them.

This clonotype was counted at least ten times. The rearrangement links TRBV7-2 to TRBJ2-7, with 7 bases aligning to TRBD2. The germline V gene has CDR1 SGHTA and CDR2 FQGNSA. The CDR3 is made up of 15 amino acids. The J segment lost 1 base and the V segment lost 1 base, leaving 4 bases of the junction unmatched. The CDR3 DNA reads as TGTGCCAGCAGCTTAGGGACTAGTCGATCCTACGAGCAGTACTTC. Protein: CASSLGTSRSYEQYF. The full variable domain, rest sourced from reference TRBV7-2 and TRBJ2-7, is GAGVSQSPSNKVTEKGKDVELRCDPISGHTALYWYRQSLGQGLEFLIYFQGNSAPDKSGLPSDRFSAERTGGSVSTLTIQRTQQEDSAVYLCASSLGTSRSYEQYFGPGTRLTVT.

In its sample, this clonotype was seen many times. The gene calls are TRBV20-1 and TRBJ2-5, with no clear D. The germline gives CDR1 DFQATT, CDR2 SNEGSKA (reference sequence). The CDR3 has 12 residues. Trimming shortened V by 6 bases and J by 1 base, and 9 bases separated the two germline ends. The chain's CDR3 is CSASNSQETQYF. The CDR3 region has the DNA TGCAGTGCCAGCAACAGCCAAGAGACCCAGTACTTC.